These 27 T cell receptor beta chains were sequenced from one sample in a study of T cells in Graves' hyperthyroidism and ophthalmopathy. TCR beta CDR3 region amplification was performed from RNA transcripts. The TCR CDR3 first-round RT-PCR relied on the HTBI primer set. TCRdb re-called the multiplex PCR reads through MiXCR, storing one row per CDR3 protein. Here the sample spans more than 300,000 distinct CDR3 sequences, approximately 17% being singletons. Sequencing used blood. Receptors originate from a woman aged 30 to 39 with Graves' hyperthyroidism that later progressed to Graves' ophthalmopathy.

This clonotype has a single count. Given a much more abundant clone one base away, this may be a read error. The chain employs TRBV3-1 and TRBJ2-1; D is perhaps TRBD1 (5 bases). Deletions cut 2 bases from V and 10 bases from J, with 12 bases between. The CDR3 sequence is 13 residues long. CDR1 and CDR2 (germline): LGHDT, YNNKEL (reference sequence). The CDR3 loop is CASSQFRAYEQFF. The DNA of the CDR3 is TGTGCCAGCAGCCAATTCAGGGCCTACGAGCAGTTCTTC.

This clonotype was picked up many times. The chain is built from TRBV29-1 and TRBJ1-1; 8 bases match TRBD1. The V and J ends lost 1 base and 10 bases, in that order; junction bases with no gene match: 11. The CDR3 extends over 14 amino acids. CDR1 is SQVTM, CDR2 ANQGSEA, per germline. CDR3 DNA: TGCAGCGTTGAAGGGACAGGGCTTGGTTGGGGAGCTTTCTTT. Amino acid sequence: CSVEGTGLGWGAFF.

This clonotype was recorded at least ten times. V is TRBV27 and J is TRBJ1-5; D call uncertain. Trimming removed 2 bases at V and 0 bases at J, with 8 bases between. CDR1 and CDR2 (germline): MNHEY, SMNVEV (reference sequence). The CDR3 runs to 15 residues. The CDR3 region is CASSLLGSSNQPQHF. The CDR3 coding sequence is TGTGCCAGCAGTTTACTAGGAAGTAGCAATCAGCCCCAGCATTTT.

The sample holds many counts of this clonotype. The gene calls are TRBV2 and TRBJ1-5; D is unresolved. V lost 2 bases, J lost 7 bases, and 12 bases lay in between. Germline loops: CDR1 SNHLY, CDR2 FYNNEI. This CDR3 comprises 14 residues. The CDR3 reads CASSELWTEQPQHF. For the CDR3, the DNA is TGTGCCAGCAGTGAACTGTGGACGGAACAGCCCCAGCATTTT.

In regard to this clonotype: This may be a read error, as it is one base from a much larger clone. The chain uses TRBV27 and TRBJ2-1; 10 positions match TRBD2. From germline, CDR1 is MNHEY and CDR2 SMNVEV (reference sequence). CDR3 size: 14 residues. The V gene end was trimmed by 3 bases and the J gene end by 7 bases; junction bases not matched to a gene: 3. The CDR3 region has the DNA TGTGCCAGCAGTTTTGCGACTAGCGGGAATGAGCAGTTCTTC. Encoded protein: CASSFATSGNEQFF.

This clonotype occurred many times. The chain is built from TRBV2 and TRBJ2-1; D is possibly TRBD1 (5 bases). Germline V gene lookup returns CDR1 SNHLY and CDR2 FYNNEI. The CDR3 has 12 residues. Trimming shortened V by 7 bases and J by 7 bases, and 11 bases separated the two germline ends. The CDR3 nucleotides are TGTGCCAGCACCGTTGACAGTAATGAGCAGTTCTTC. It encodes CASTVDSNEQFF. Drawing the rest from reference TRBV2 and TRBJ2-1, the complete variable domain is EPEVTQTPSHQVTQMGQEVILRCVPISNHLYFYWYRQILGQKVEFLVSFYNNEISEKSEIFDDQFSVERPDGSNFTLKIRSTKLEDSAMYFCASTVDSNEQFFGPGTRLTVL.

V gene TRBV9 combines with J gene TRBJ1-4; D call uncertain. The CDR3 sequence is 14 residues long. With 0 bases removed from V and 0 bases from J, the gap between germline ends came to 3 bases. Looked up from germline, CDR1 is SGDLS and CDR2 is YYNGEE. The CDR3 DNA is TGTGCCAGCAGCGTAGAAGCAACTAATGAAAAACTGTTTTTT. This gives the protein CASSVEATNEKLFF.

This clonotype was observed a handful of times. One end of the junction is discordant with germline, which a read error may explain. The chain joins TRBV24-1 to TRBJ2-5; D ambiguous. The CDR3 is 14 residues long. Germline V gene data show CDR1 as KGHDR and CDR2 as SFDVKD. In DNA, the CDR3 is TGTGCCACCAGTGATTCGACGGAACAAGGGACCCAGTACTTC. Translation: CATSDSTEQGTQYF.

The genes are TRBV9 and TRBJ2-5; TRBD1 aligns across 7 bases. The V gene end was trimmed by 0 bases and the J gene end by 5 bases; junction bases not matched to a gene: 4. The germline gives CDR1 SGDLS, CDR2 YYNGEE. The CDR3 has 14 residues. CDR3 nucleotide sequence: TGTGCCAGCAGCGTAGACAGGGGCGGGGAGACCCAGTACTTC. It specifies CASSVDRGGETQYF.

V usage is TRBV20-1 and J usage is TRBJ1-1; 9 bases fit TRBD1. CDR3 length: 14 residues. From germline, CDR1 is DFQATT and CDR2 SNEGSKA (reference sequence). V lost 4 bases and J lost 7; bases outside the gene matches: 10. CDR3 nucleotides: TGCAGTGCTATACGGGACAGGGCCCCCATTGAAGCTTTCTTT. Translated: CSAIRDRAPIEAFF.

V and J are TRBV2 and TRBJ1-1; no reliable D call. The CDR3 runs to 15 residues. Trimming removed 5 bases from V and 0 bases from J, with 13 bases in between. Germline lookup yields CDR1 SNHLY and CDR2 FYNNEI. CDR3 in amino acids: CASSLLRTMNTEAFF. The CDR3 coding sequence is TGTGCCAGCAGTCTATTACGAACAATGAACACTGAAGCTTTCTTT.

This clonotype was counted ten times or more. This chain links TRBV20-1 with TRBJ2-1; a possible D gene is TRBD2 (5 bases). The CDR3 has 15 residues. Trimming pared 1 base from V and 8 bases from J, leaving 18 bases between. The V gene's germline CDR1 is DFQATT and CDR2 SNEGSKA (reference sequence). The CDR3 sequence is CSARGELGRVDEQFF. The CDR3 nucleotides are TGCAGTGCTAGAGGAGAACTAGGAAGGGTCGATGAGCAGTTCTTC.

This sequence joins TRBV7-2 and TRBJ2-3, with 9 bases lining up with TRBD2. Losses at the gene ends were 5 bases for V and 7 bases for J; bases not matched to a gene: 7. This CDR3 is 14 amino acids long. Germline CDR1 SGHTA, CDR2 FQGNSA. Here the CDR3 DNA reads TGTGCCAGCAGCCCGCGGACTAGCGCGCATACGCAGTATTTT. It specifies CASSPRTSAHTQYF.

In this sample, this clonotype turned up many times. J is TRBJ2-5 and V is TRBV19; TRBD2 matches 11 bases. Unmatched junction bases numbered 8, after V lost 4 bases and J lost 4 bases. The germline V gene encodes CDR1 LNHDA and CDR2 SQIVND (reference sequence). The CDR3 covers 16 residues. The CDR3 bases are TGTGCCAGTAGTACCCCGGGACTAGCGGATGGAGAGACCCAGTACTTC. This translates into CASSTPGLADGETQYF.

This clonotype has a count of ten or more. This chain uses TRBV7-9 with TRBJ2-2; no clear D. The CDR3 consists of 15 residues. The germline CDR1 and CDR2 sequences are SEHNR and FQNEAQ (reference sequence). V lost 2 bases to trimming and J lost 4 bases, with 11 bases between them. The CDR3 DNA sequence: TGTGCCAGCAGCTTAAGCTCGCTGCCCACCGGGGAGCTGTTTTTT. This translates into CASSLSSLPTGELFF.

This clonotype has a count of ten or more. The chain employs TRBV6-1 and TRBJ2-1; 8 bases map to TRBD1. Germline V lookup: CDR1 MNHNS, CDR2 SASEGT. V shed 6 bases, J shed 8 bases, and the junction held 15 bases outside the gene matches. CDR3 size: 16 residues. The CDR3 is CASSTSPGQGWDEQFF. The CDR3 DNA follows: TGTGCCAGCAGCACATCCCCCGGACAGGGTTGGGATGAGCAGTTCTTC.

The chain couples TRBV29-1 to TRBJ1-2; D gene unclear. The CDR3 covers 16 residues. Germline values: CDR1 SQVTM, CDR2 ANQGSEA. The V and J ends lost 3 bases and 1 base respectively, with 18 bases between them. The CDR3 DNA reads TGCAGCGTTGATTCGAGAATACAGATGGGTAACTATGGCTACACCTTC. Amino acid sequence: CSVDSRIQMGNYGYTF.

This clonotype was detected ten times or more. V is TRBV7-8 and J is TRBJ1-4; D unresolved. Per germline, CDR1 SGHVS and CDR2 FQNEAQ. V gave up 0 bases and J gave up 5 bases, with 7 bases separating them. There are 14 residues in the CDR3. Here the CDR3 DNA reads TGTGCCAGCAGCTTAGCGAATCAAAATGAAAAACTGTTTTTT. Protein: CASSLANQNEKLFF.

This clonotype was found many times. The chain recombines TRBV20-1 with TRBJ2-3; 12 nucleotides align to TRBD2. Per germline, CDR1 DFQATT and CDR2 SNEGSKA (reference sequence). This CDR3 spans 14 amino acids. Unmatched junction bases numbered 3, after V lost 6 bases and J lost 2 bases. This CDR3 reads CSAWTSGDTDTQYF. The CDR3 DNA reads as TGCAGTGCATGGACTAGCGGGGACACAGATACGCAGTATTTT.

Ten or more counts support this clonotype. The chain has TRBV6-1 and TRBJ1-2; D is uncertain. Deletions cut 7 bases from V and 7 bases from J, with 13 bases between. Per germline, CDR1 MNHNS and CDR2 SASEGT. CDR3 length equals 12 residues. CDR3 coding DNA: TGTGCCAGCACCTCCGTGGGAAGTGGCTACACCTTC. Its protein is CASTSVGSGYTF.

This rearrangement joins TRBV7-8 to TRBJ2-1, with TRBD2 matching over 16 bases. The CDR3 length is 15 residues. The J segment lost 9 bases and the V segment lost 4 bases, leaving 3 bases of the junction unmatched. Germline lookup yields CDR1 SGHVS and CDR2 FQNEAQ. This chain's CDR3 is CASSSGLAGGSEQFF. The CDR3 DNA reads TGTGCCAGCAGCTCGGGACTAGCGGGAGGGAGTGAGCAGTTCTTC.

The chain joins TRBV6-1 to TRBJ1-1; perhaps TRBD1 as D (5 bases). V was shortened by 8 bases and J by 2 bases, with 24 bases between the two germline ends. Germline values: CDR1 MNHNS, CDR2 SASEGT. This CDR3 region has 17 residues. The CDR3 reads CASVWGVGGSKNTEAFF. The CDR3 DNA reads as TGTGCCAGCGTTTGGGGGGTTGGAGGGAGTAAAAACACTGAAGCTTTCTTT.

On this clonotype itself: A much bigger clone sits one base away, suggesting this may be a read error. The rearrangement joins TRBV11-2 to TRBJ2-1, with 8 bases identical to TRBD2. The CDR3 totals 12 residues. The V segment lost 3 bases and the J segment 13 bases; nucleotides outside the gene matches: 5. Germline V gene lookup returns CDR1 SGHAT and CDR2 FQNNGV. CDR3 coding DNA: TGTGCCAGCAGCTTGGAGGTAGCGGGACAGTTCTTC. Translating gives CASSLEVAGQFF. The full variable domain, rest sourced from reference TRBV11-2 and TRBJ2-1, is EAGVAQSPRYKIIEKRQSVAFWCNPISGHATLYWYQQILGQGPKLLIQFQNNGVVDDSQLPKDRFSAERLKGVDSTLKIQPAKLEDSAVYLCASSLEVAGQFFGPGTRLTVL.

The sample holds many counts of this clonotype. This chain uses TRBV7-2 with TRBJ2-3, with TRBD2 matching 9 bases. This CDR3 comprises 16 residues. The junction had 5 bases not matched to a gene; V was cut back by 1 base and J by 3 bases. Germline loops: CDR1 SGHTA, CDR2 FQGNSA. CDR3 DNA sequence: TGTGCCAGCAGCTTAGTTCTGGCGGGGGGGACAGATACGCAGTATTTT. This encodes CASSLVLAGGTDTQYF.

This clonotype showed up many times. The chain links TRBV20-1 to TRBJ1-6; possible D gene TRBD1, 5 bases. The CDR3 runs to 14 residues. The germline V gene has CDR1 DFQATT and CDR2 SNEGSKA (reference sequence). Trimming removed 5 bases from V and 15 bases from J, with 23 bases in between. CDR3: CSAGSTGTTTDLHF. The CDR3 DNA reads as TGCAGTGCTGGATCTACCGGGACCACAACAGACCTCCACTTT.

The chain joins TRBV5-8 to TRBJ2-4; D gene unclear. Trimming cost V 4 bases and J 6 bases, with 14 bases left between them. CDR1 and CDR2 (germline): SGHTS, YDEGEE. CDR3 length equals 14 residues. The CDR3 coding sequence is TGTGCCAGCAGCCATCAGACAAACCGAAACATTCAGTACTTC. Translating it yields CASSHQTNRNIQYF.

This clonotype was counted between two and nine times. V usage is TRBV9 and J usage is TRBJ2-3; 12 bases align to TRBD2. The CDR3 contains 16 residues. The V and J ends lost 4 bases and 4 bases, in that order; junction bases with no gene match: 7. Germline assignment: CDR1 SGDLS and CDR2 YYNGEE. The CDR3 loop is CASSYSTSGSPDTQYF. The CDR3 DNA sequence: TGTGCCAGCAGCTACTCGACTAGCGGGAGCCCAGATACGCAGTATTTT.